This T cell receptor (beta chain) derives from a study of PD-1 blockade in classical Hodgkin lymphoma. Study-level findings and limits: Repertoires differed for reasons still undefined, possibly disease activity or prior therapy. Newly diagnosed patients reportedly had lower baseline TCR diversity than healthy donors. CD8+ TCR diversity did not rise significantly by C4D1, unlike CD4+. Similar baseline diversity was found in complete responders and newly diagnosed patients.

The CDR3 has 11 amino acids. CDR1 is MNHEY and CDR2 is SVGAGI in the germline V gene. The ends were cut back, 7 bases at V and 5 bases at J, with 5 bases in the middle. Clones were read by immunoSEQ multiplex PCR, and TCRdb kept only the in-frame ones, dropping some. The sample holds some 23,000 clones, around 69% seen once. Remarks on this clone: Its specificity is unknown.

All patients relapsed after autologous stem cell transplantation, and brentuximab vedotin exposure varied. The receptor's source is a human donor with classical Hodgkin lymphoma. This chain uses TRBV6-5 with TRBJ2-2; no definite D call. The sequencing here drew on peripheral blood mononuclear cells (PBMCs), taken at baseline. The DNA for the CDR3 is TGTGCCAGCATTGAAACCGGGGAGCTGTTTTTT. Encoded protein: CASIETGELFF.